These 30 T cell receptor beta chains came from one sample sequenced in a study of T cells in Graves' hyperthyroidism and ophthalmopathy. Amplified TCR beta CDR3 regions came from RNA transcripts. TCR CDR3 regions were first amplified by RT-PCR with HTBI primers. TCRdb itself ran the multiplex PCR reads through MiXCR, one entry per CDR3 protein. The sample records 300,000 to 400,000 distinct CDR3 sequences, 18% being singletons. The sample was blood. The receptors stem from a woman aged 45 to 65 with Graves' hyperthyroidism.

The chain uses TRBV7-9 and TRBJ1-2; a possible D gene is TRBD1 (5 bases). The CDR3 is 12 residues long. Germline V CDR1 and CDR2: SEHNR, FQNEAQ (reference sequence). Trimming took 3 bases from V and 8 from J, leaving 10 bases between them. CDR3 DNA: TGTGCCAGCAGCTTCGGCGGGGACGGCTACACCTTC. It encodes CASSFGGDGYTF.

This clonotype showed up many times. The V call is TRBV5-1, the J call TRBJ2-1; TRBD2 agrees at 11 bases. There are 14 residues in the CDR3. In germline, CDR1 is SGHRS, CDR2 YFSETQ. The junction had 7 bases not matched to a gene; V was cut back by 4 bases and J by 10 bases. CDR3 nucleotide sequence: TGCGCCAGCAGCGCCGGACTAGCGGGTGGGGAGCAGTTCTTC. Encoded protein: CASSAGLAGGEQFF.

The chain is built from TRBV28 and TRBJ1-4; the D is unclear. V was cut by 11 bases and J by 8 bases, with 15 bases left in between. Germline loops: CDR1 MDHEN, CDR2 SYDVKM. The CDR3 is made up of 12 amino acids. CDR3 DNA sequence: TGTGCCGCTCCCGCCCGAGGGGAAAAACTGTTTTTT. Translated: CAAPARGEKLFF.

The genes are TRBV27 and TRBJ1-2; D perhaps matches TRBD1 (6 bases). CDR3 size: 14 residues. CDR1 MNHEY and CDR2 SMNVEV come from the germline V gene (reference sequence). V shed 2 bases and J shed 4 bases, with 11 bases lying between them. The CDR3 nucleotides read TGTGCCAGCAGTTTAATGGGGGCGAGCTATGGCTACACCTTC. It codes for CASSLMGASYGYTF.

The chain couples TRBV3-1 to TRBJ2-1; D unclear. Trimming left V 4 bases short and J 10 bases short, with 8 bases between. Per the germline V gene, CDR1 is LGHDT and CDR2 is YNNKEL (reference sequence). This CDR3 region has 11 residues. The CDR3 DNA sequence: TGTGCCAGCAGCCTAAGATTCGAGCAGTTCTTC. It encodes CASSLRFEQFF.

A few counts support this clonotype. The rearrangement links TRBV3-1 to TRBJ2-1; no clear D gene. This CDR3 has 15 amino acids. V lost 1 base and J lost 0, with 7 bases in between. Germline V gene lookup returns CDR1 LGHDT and CDR2 YNNKEL (reference sequence). The CDR3 sequence: CASSQVWGSYNEQFF. CDR3 coding DNA: TGTGCCAGCAGCCAAGTTTGGGGCTCCTACAATGAGCAGTTCTTC.

The rearrangement uses TRBV2 and TRBJ2-3, with 11 bases lining up with TRBD2. The ends lost 0 bases at V and 2 bases at J; junction bases unmatched: 7. CDR1 is SNHLY, CDR2 FYNNEI, per germline. The CDR3 consists of 18 residues. As DNA, the CDR3 is TGTGCCAGCAGTGAAGCCCGGGCTAGCGGGGGGTCCACAGATACGCAGTATTTT. It yields the protein CASSEARASGGSTDTQYF.

This clonotype appeared many times. The chain joins TRBV3-1 to TRBJ2-7; the D is unclear. From germline, CDR1 is LGHDT and CDR2 YNNKEL (reference sequence). Trimming cost V 0 bases and J 4 bases, with 7 bases left between them. CDR3 size: 13 residues. DNA of the CDR3: TGTGCCAGCAGCCAAGACACACCATACGAGCAGTACTTC. Protein sequence: CASSQDTPYEQYF.

The genes are TRBV20-1 and TRBJ2-2; the match to TRBD1 covers 7 bases. Germline trimming cut 1 base from V and 6 bases from J; bases unmatched to any gene: 2. Germline lookup yields CDR1 DFQATT and CDR2 SNEGSKA (reference sequence). The CDR3 consists of 13 residues. This CDR3 reads CSARGDRAGELFF. CDR3 coding DNA: TGCAGTGCTAGAGGGGACAGAGCCGGGGAGCTGTTTTTT.

The chain combines TRBV29-1 with TRBJ2-1, with 12 bases lining up with TRBD2. V lost 2 bases and J lost 6; bases outside the gene matches: 8. This CDR3 spans 16 amino acids. Germline CDR1 and CDR2: SQVTM and ANQGSEA. The CDR3 loop is CSVEKWGTSGFNEQFF. The CDR3 DNA reads TGCAGCGTTGAAAAGTGGGGGACTAGCGGGTTCAATGAGCAGTTCTTC.

The chain has TRBV7-6 and TRBJ1-1; a possible D gene is TRBD1 (6 bases). The CDR3 runs to 10 residues. Trimming left V 8 bases short and J 11 bases short, with 12 bases between. Germline CDR1 reads SGHVS; CDR2 reads FNYEAQ. The CDR3 nucleotides read TGTGCCAGCCCCCGCGGGGGCGCTTTCTTT. It encodes CASPRGGAFF.

This clonotype was seen a few times. The chain combines TRBV19 with TRBJ1-5, with D possibly being TRBD1 (5 bases). Germline CDR1 LNHDA, CDR2 SQIVND (reference sequence). Between the trimmed V and J ends, which lost 3 bases and 1 base, there was a span of 10 bases. CDR3 size: 15 residues. The CDR3 reads CASSMTAESNQPQHF. CDR3 sequence (DNA): TGTGCCAGTAGTATGACAGCCGAAAGCAATCAGCCCCAGCATTTT.

The chain joins TRBV25-1 to TRBJ1-2; D possibly corresponds to TRBD1 (5 bases). The CDR3 covers 12 residues. V lost 6 bases and J lost 11, with 16 bases in between. The germline V gene encodes CDR1 MGHDK and CDR2 SYGVNS. CDR3 residues: CASSSFGAGYTF. CDR3 sequence (DNA): TGTGCCAGCAGCTCCTTTGGGGCCGGATACACCTTC.

This clonotype was detected ten times or more. The chain combines TRBV24-1 with TRBJ2-5; TRBD1 agrees at 9 bases. J gave up 3 bases and V 7 bases, and 11 bases lay outside the gene matches. This CDR3 region has 16 residues. Germline CDR1 is KGHDR and CDR2 is SFDVKD. The chain's CDR3 is CATSSTGQGRKETQYF. In DNA form, the CDR3 reads TGTGCCACCAGCTCTACAGGACAGGGGAGGAAAGAGACCCAGTACTTC.

In this sample, this clonotype turned up once. The V gene is TRBV5-1, the J gene TRBJ1-4, with a weak D call TRBD1 (6 bases). The germline V and J ends were trimmed by 6 bases and 8 bases, with 17 bases remaining between them. CDR1 and CDR2 (germline): SGHRS, YFSETQ. This CDR3 region has 14 residues. CDR3: CASTLRGGREKLFF. CDR3 DNA: TGCGCCAGCACCCTGCGGGGGGGCCGGGAAAAACTGTTTTTT. Full variable domain (remainder filled in from reference TRBV5-1 and TRBJ1-4): KAGVTQTPRYLIKTRGQQVTLSCSPISGHRSVSWYQQTPGQGLQFLFEYFSETQRNKGNFPGRFSGRQFSNSRSEMNVSTLELGDSALYLCASTLRGGREKLFFGSGTQLSVL.

V gene TRBV28 combines with J gene TRBJ2-1, with D possibly TRBD2 on 6 matching bases. The CDR3 has 15 amino acids. Trimming cost V 6 bases and J 2 bases, with 14 bases left between them. Looked up from germline, CDR1 is MDHEN and CDR2 is SYDVKM. The CDR3 coding sequence is TGTGCCAGCAGAAAGACTAGTGGGGCCTACAATGAGCAGTTCTTC. Translation: CASRKTSGAYNEQFF.

This sequence joins TRBV3-1 and TRBJ2-7; 9 bases line up with TRBD2. The CDR3 consists of 14 residues. V lost 4 bases and J lost 6; bases outside the gene matches: 7. Germline V CDR1 and CDR2: LGHDT, YNNKEL (reference sequence). In nucleotides, the CDR3 is TGTGCCAGCAGCCCGTTGGCTAGCGGGACCGAGCAGTACTTC. This sequence encodes CASSPLASGTEQYF.

In this sample, this clonotype turned up a few times. This rearrangement joins TRBV4-1 to TRBJ1-1; D unclear. This CDR3 is built from 12 residues. Germline loops: CDR1 MGHRA, CDR2 YSYEKL. The V gene lost 1 base and the J gene lost 10 bases, with 10 bases spanning the gap. CDR3 nucleotides: TGCGCCAGCAGCCAAGTCGGTATGGGAGCTTTCTTT. Protein: CASSQVGMGAFF.

This clonotype was counted a few times. The genes are TRBV5-1 and TRBJ2-7, with D tentatively TRBD1 (6 bases). CDR1 and CDR2 (germline): SGHRS, YFSETQ. The CDR3 loop spans 13 amino acids. V dropped 3 bases and J dropped 3 bases, with 10 bases sitting between them. Here the CDR3 DNA reads TGCGCCAGCAGCTCCACAGGGTTCTACGAGCAGTACTTC. It codes for CASSSTGFYEQYF.

The V gene is TRBV20-1, the J gene TRBJ1-2, with TRBD1 identical over 7 bases. This CDR3 is 15 amino acids long. V shed 4 bases, J shed 4 bases, and the junction held 12 bases outside the gene matches. CDR1 and CDR2 from the germline V gene are DFQATT and SNEGSKA (reference sequence). The CDR3 bases are TGCAGTGCTAACCGGGACAGCAGATTTCTCTATGGCTACACCTTC. Translation: CSANRDSRFLYGYTF.

The sample holds many counts of this clonotype. The chain joins TRBV6-1 to TRBJ1-2; 8 nucleotides align to TRBD1. CDR3 length: 15 amino acids. From germline, CDR1 is MNHNS and CDR2 SASEGT. V was clipped by 5 bases and J by 3 bases; unmatched bases: 8. The CDR3 DNA reads as TGTGCCAGCAGTAGAGCGACGACAGGGGACTATGGCTACACCTTC. The encoded protein is CASSRATTGDYGYTF.

This rearrangement joins TRBV4-2 to TRBJ2-1, with 9 bases matching TRBD2. This CDR3 is built from 15 residues. CDR1 and CDR2 (germline): LGHNA, YNFKEQ. J lost 9 bases, V lost 0 bases, and 6 bases had no gene match. Here the CDR3 reads CASSQEGLASGEQFF. Here the CDR3 DNA reads TGTGCCAGCAGCCAAGAGGGACTAGCTTCTGGTGAGCAGTTCTTC.

This chain links TRBV27 with TRBJ2-1; D may be TRBD2 (6 bases). Germline V lookup: CDR1 MNHEY, CDR2 SMNVEV (reference sequence). The CDR3 consists of 19 residues. Trimming took 3 bases from V and 4 from J, leaving 25 bases between them. CDR3 loop: CASSFLSVLGASVYNEQFF. In DNA, the CDR3 is TGTGCCAGCAGTTTCCTTTCGGTTCTCGGGGCTAGCGTATACAATGAGCAGTTCTTC.

The chain has TRBV7-8 and TRBJ2-7, with D perhaps TRBD1 (5 bases). The CDR3 loop spans 16 amino acids. CDR1 is SGHVS, CDR2 FQNEAQ, per germline. V was clipped by 1 base and J by 3 bases, with 16 bases between them. The CDR3 loop reads CASSLGIRESFYEQYF. DNA for the CDR3: TGTGCCAGCAGCTTAGGGATCAGGGAATCCTTCTACGAGCAGTACTTC.

In DNA form, the CDR3 reads TGTGCCAGTAGTCTAGCGGGAGGAGGTTCCCACGAGCAGTACTTC. It codes for CASSLAGGGSHEQYF. This rearrangement joins TRBV19 to TRBJ2-7, with 11 nucleotides matching TRBD2. The CDR3 contains 15 residues. Losses at the gene ends were 5 bases for V and 5 bases for J; bases not matched to a gene: 8. Per the germline V gene, CDR1 is LNHDA and CDR2 is SQIVND (reference sequence). The variable domain in full, with the rest retrieved from reference TRBV19 and TRBJ2-7, is DGGITQSPKYLFRKEGQNVTLSCEQNLNHDAMYWYRQDPGQGLRLIYYSQIVNDFQKGDIAEGYSVSREKKESFPLTVTSAQKNPTAFYLCASSLAGGGSHEQYFGPGTRLTVT.

This chain connects TRBV20-1 to TRBJ2-2; TRBD2 agrees at 7 bases. This CDR3 region has 15 residues. The J segment lost 7 bases and the V segment lost 7 bases, leaving 15 bases of the junction unmatched. Germline CDR1 is DFQATT and CDR2 is SNEGSKA (reference sequence). In DNA, the CDR3 is TGCAGTGTATCAGCGGGACTCTTAGGGGACGGGGAGCTGTTTTTT. Translating gives CSVSAGLLGDGELFF.

The chain combines TRBV20-1 with TRBJ1-6; TRBD1 might be the D (5 bases). Germline V gene lookup returns CDR1 DFQATT and CDR2 SNEGSKA (reference sequence). V gave up 3 bases and J gave up 0 bases, with 9 bases separating them. The CDR3 consists of 15 residues. The chain's CDR3 is CSARTDSSYNSPLHF. Written as DNA, the CDR3 is TGCAGTGCTAGGACAGATAGCTCCTATAATTCACCCCTCCACTTT.

There are many counts of this clonotype. The chain combines TRBV7-3 with TRBJ2-2; 8 nucleotides line up with TRBD2. CDR1 SGHTA and CDR2 FQGTGA come from the germline V gene. With V trimmed by 4 bases and J by 0 bases, 1 base remained unmatched. The CDR3 extends over 15 amino acids. The chain's CDR3 is CASSSGLANTGELFF. CDR3 sequence (DNA): TGTGCCAGCAGCTCGGGACTAGCGAACACCGGGGAGCTGTTTTTT.

V gene TRBV9 combines with J gene TRBJ1-4; D call uncertain. This CDR3 has 17 amino acids. CDR1 is SGDLS, CDR2 YYNGEE, per germline. V lost 0 bases and J lost 0, with 12 bases in between. The CDR3 sequence is CASSVGPGIATNEKLFF. Written as DNA, the CDR3 is TGTGCCAGCAGCGTAGGTCCGGGCATCGCAACTAATGAAAAACTGTTTTTT.

This chain connects TRBV14 to TRBJ2-1, with D perhaps matching TRBD2 (5 bases). CDR1 SGHDN and CDR2 FVKESK come from the germline V gene. V lost 1 base, J lost 10 bases, and 11 bases lay in between. The CDR3 runs 13 residues. CDR3 bases: TGTGCCAGCAGCCAAGTTGGGAGAGCCGAGCAGTTCTTC. Amino acids: CASSQVGRAEQFF.